A selection of T cell receptor beta chains follows, all from one sample in a study of blood T cells in healthy people across ages. TCRdb passed the 5' RACE reads through MiXCR, listing each CDR3 protein once. The sample contains about 1.8 million distinct CDR3 sequences, 40% to 55% of which appear only once. The sequenced sample consisted of blood. Receptors were obtained from a woman between 40 and 55 years old in good health. Both conserved end residues are part of each CDR3. Fields, in order: J gene, V gene, clone size, D gene, CDR3 protein, CDR3 DNA. D genes are given only for firm matches. The size of a clone is reported for some rows only, either as once, few or many, or as a class for expanded clones.

J: TRBJ1-1; V: TRBV6-2/TRBV6-3; size: many; D: TRBD1; CDR3: CASSGTANTEAFF; DNA: TGTGCCAGCAGCGGGACAGCGAACACTGAAGCTTTCTTT
J: TRBJ2-7; V: TRBV12-3/TRBV12-4; size: few; D: .; CDR3: CASSFTRVYEQYF; DNA: TGTGCCAGCAGTTTCACGAGGGTATACGAGCAGTACTTC
J: TRBJ2-7; V: TRBV20-1; size: .; D: TRBD1; CDR3: CSARRDRGRSYEQYF; DNA: TGCAGTGCTAGAAGAGACAGGGGAAGGTCCTACGAGCAGTACTTC
J: TRBJ1-6; V: TRBV5-5; size: .; D: .; CDR3: CASSLDRVIGPNSPLHF; DNA: TGTGCCAGCAGCTTGGATAGGGTAATAGGACCTAATTCACCCCTCCACTTT
J: TRBJ2-1; V: TRBV4-2; size: .; D: TRBD2; CDR3: CASSQESHTSGGIPEQFF; DNA: TGTGCCAGCAGCCAGGAGAGCCACACTAGCGGGGGGATCCCTGAGCAGTTCTTC
J: TRBJ2-5; V: TRBV28; size: .; D: TRBD1; CDR3: CASKTAGGLQETQYF; DNA: TGTGCCAGCAAGACGGCAGGGGGATTGCAAGAGACCCAGTACTTC
J: TRBJ1-5; V: TRBV7-8; size: .; D: TRBD1; CDR3: CASSLARTGVKGGQPQHF; DNA: TGTGCCAGCAGCTTAGCGCGGACAGGGGTCAAGGGAGGCCAGCCCCAGCATTTT
J: TRBJ2-3; V: TRBV13; size: few; D: .; CDR3: CASSLGSNTDTQYF; DNA: TGTGCCAGCAGCTTAGGTAGCAACACAGATACGCAGTATTTT
J: TRBJ2-3; V: TRBV10-3; size: .; D: .; CDR3: CAIRLGGDPDTQYF; DNA: TGTGCCATCAGGCTAGGTGGGGATCCAGATACGCAGTATTTT
J: TRBJ2-5; V: TRBV27; size: .; D: TRBD2; CDR3: CASSSGLAGAKETQYF; DNA: TGTGCCAGCAGTTCAGGACTAGCGGGGGCCAAAGAGACCCAGTACTTC
J: TRBJ2-3; V: TRBV6-5; size: .; D: .; CDR3: CASRGEVPDTQYF; DNA: TGTGCCAGCAGAGGAGAAGTTCCAGATACGCAGTATTTT
J: TRBJ2-3; V: TRBV12-3/TRBV12-4; size: .; D: TRBD1; CDR3: CASPSNWGQSTDTQYF; DNA: TGTGCCAGCCCCTCGAATTGGGGACAGAGCACAGATACGCAGTATTTT
J: TRBJ2-5; V: TRBV6-6; size: .; D: .; CDR3: CAIRGVQETQYF; DNA: TGTGCCATCCGAGGGGTACAAGAGACCCAGTACTTC
J: TRBJ2-5; V: TRBV28; size: .; D: .; CDR3: CASSEAVYGQYF; DNA: TGTGCCAGCAGCGAGGCGGTCTACGGGCAGTACTTC
J: TRBJ1-1; V: TRBV20-1; size: once; D: .; CDR3: CSARDQGMSEAFF; DNA: TGCAGTGCTAGAGACCAGGGTATGTCTGAAGCTTTCTTT
J: TRBJ1-2; V: TRBV20-1; size: .; D: .; CDR3: CSAREGGFSYGYTF; DNA: TGCAGTGCTAGAGAGGGCGGGTTCAGCTATGGCTACACCTTC
J: TRBJ2-5; V: TRBV5-1; size: .; D: TRBD1; CDR3: CASSTRDSRVAETQYF; DNA: TGCGCCAGCAGCACCCGGGACAGTCGGGTAGCAGAGACCCAGTACTTC
J: TRBJ2-3; V: TRBV7-2; size: .; D: TRBD2; CDR3: CASSSPTLAGTVGDTQYF; DNA: TGTGCCAGCAGCTCCCCAACACTAGCGGGGACTGTGGGGGATACGCAGTATTTT
J: TRBJ2-5; V: TRBV5-6; size: .; D: .; CDR3: CASSLLTGAGETQYF; DNA: TGTGCCAGCAGCTTGTTAACGGGAGCGGGAGAGACCCAGTACTTC
J: TRBJ2-5; V: TRBV20-1; size: .; D: .; CDR3: CSVIEETQYF; DNA: TGCAGTGTTATAGAAGAGACCCAGTACTTC
J: TRBJ1-2; V: TRBV4-3; size: .; D: .; CDR3: CASSQDSARVYGYTF; DNA: TGCGCCAGCAGCCAAGATAGCGCTAGGGTCTATGGCTACACCTTC
J: TRBJ2-5; V: TRBV9; size: .; D: TRBD2; CDR3: CASSGSTSAEETQYF; DNA: TGTGCCAGCAGCGGATCGACTAGCGCTGAAGAGACCCAGTACTTC
J: TRBJ2-1; V: TRBV3-1; size: .; D: .; CDR3: CASSRGDSNYNEQFF; DNA: TGTGCCAGCAGCCGCGGGGACTCGAACTACAATGAGCAGTTCTTC